The sample holds many counts of the clone carrying this T cell receptor (beta chain). What was amplified from RNA transcripts were TCR beta CDR3 regions. HTBI primers were employed in a first-round RT-PCR of the TCR CDR3. TCRdb recomputed calls from the multiplex PCR reads with MiXCR, one row per CDR3 protein. This sample has hundreds of thousands of distinct CDR3 sequences; around 16% occur once, and the top ten carry about 7.7%. Trimming removed 1 base from V and 0 bases from J; junction bases left unmatched: 6. Germline CDR1 is LGHDT and CDR2 is YNNKEL (reference sequence). This CDR3 is built from 16 residues. These data belong to a study of T cells in Graves' hyperthyroidism and ophthalmopathy.

The clonotype comes from a woman between 18 and 29 years old with Graves' hyperthyroidism. This chain links TRBV3-1 with TRBJ2-7; 7 bases line up with TRBD1. Sequenced sample: blood. CDR3 sequence (DNA): TGTGCCAGCAGCCAAGGACAGGGACGGAGCTCCTACGAGCAGTACTTC. It codes for CASSQGQGRSSYEQYF.